Listed below are T cell receptor beta chains from one sample, sequenced in a study of cytomegalovirus exposure and HLA in healthy donors. Repertoires were generated with immunoSEQ multiplex PCR, while TCRdb's copy carries only in-frame clones and drops some. This sample has under 200,000 clones, with about four fifths found just once. The sequencing input was PBMCs. The receptors here all came from a male donor in good health and CMV-seropositive. CDR3s include the opening cysteine and the closing phenylalanine or tryptophan. The D gene is left open where the match is weak. Only some rows state a clone size, as once, few, many or a class for expanded clones.

V gene,D gene,clone size,J gene,CDR3 DNA,CDR3 protein
TRBV4-2,TRBD2,few,TRBJ2-2,TGTGCCAGCAGCCGGGGAAGGGGCCTAGCGGGAGCCACCGGGGAGCTGTTTTTT,CASSRGRGLAGATGELFF
TRBV27,TRBD1,NA,TRBJ2-7,TGTGCCAGCAGTCAAGGGACAGGGGGCGGCGAGCAGTACTTC,CASSQGTGGGEQYF
TRBV18,TRBD1,NA,TRBJ2-3,TGTGCCAGCTCACCCGGGACAGGGGACCCGCAGTATTTT,CASSPGTGDPQYF
TRBV14,TRBD1,once,TRBJ2-7,TGTGCCAGCAGCCTTATACAGGGGCGCTACGAGCAGTACTTC,CASSLIQGRYEQYF
TRBV28,NA,NA,TRBJ1-1,TGTGCCAGCAGTAACTTAAACACTGAAGCTTTCTTT,CASSNLNTEAFF
TRBV7-2,TRBD2,NA,TRBJ2-7,TGTGCCAGCAGCTGGACGGGGGGGACTAAGACCTACGAGCAGTACTTC,CASSWTGGTKTYEQYF
TRBV30,NA,once,TRBJ1-2,TGTGCCTGGAGCCCTAGGGCAGGGAACTATGGCTACACCTTC,CAWSPRAGNYGYTF
TRBV7-8,TRBD1,NA,TRBJ1-4,TGTGCCAGCAGCTTATCGGGACAGAAAGCCGAAAAACTGTTTTTT,CASSLSGQKAEKLFF
TRBV25-1,NA,NA,TRBJ2-7,TGTGCCAGCAGTGGAAATTGGGGGCGTAGAACCTACGAGCAGTACTTC,CASSGNWGRRTYEQYF
TRBV7-9,NA,NA,TRBJ1-2,TGTGCCAGCAGCTTTGGAGGGGATGGCTACACCTTC,CASSFGGDGYTF
TRBV5-1,TRBD2,few,TRBJ2-7,TGCGCCAGCAGCTTTAGCGGGAAGAGCTCCTACGAGCAGTACTTC,CASSFSGKSSYEQYF
TRBV12-1,NA,NA,TRBJ2-5,NA,CASSFGVGTGRGETQYF
TRBV15,NA,NA,TRBJ1-1,TGTGCCACCAGCAGAGCCAGGGGGAACACTGAAGCTTTCTTT,CATSRARGNTEAFF
TRBV2,TRBD2,NA,TRBJ2-3,TGTGCCAGCAGCCTGACTAGCGGGCAGGATACGCAGTATTTT,CASSLTSGQDTQYF
TRBV11-2,TRBD1,NA,TRBJ1-2,TGTGCCAGCAGCCGAGGGACAGGGGGGAACTATGGCTACACCTTC,CASSRGTGGNYGYTF
TRBV21-1,NA,NA,TRBJ1-2,TGTGCCAGCAGCTTCCGGGACAGGGGCCGTGGGGGGCCAACTTGTAACTATGGCTACACCTTC,CASSFRDRGRGGPTCNYGYTF
TRBV18,NA,NA,TRBJ1-5,TGTGCCAGCTCAACAGACCTGGATCAGCCCCAGCATTTT,CASSTDLDQPQHF
TRBV7-2,TRBD2,NA,TRBJ2-2,TGTGCCAGCAGCTTCCTCGGACTAGCGCCCGGGGAGCTGTTTTTT,CASSFLGLAPGELFF
TRBV4-3,NA,NA,TRBJ2-1,TGCGCCAGCAGCCAAGAGGGGGGTAGAGTCGATGAGCAGTTCTTC,CASSQEGGRVDEQFF
TRBV11-2,NA,few,TRBJ2-2,TGTGCCAGCAGCTTAGGCGGGGAGAACACCGGGGAGCTGTTTTTT,CASSLGGENTGELFF
TRBV5-1,TRBD2,few,TRBJ2-3,TGCGCCAGCAGCCCGCAGTTTAGCGGGAGAGAGACAGATACGCAGTATTTT,CASSPQFSGRETDTQYF
TRBV21-1,NA,NA,TRBJ1-5,TGTGCCAGCAGCAAAGGACGGGTTAGCAATCAGCCCCAGCATTTT,CASSKGRVSNQPQHF
TRBV7-7,TRBD1,NA,TRBJ2-2,TGTGCTAGCAGCTTAGACGGGACAGGGGCACTTCACACCGGGGAGCTGTTTTTT,CASSLDGTGALHTGELFF
TRBV4-3,NA,NA,TRBJ2-1,TGCGCCAGCAGCCAAGATCTGGGCCCTCGGGGTAGAAGTTACTACAATGAGCAGTTCTTC,CASSQDLGPRGRSYYNEQFF
TRBV11-2,TRBD2,NA,TRBJ2-7,TGTGCCAGCAGCCCACGACTAGCTTACGAGCAGTACTTC,CASSPRLAYEQYF
TRBV25-1,NA,NA,TRBJ1-4,TGTGCCAGCAGTGAAACGAGGCCGGGGAGGAATGAAAAACTGTTTTTT,CASSETRPGRNEKLFF
TRBV30,TRBD1,NA,TRBJ1-2,TGTGCCTGGAGTGGTCTTGAGAGGACAGGGGGCAGCTACACCTTC,CAWSGLERTGGSYTF
TRBV7-2,TRBD2,NA,TRBJ2-1,TGTGCCAGCAGCTCTTCTAGCGGGGTCCCCCGCAATGAGCAGTTCTTC,CASSSSSGVPRNEQFF
TRBV4-1,NA,NA,TRBJ1-2,TGCGCCAGCAGCCAAGATCCCACAGAATATGGCTACACCTTC,CASSQDPTEYGYTF
TRBV10-3,NA,NA,TRBJ1-4,TGTGCCATCAGTGAATGGGCCCCCCGGGGTAATGAAAAACTGTTTTTT,CAISEWAPRGNEKLFF
TRBV18,TRBD1,NA,TRBJ2-3,TGTGCCAGCTCACCCTCGGGACAGGGAGGAGATACGCAGTATTTT,CASSPSGQGGDTQYF
TRBV14,TRBD2,few,TRBJ2-5,TGTGCCAGCAGCCCCACGACTAGCCGTGAGACCCAGTACTTC,CASSPTTSRETQYF
TRBV4-2,TRBD2,NA,TRBJ2-3,TGTGCCAGCAGCCAAGATGCCCTAGCGGGGGCCTTCACAGATACGCAGTATTTT,CASSQDALAGAFTDTQYF
TRBV5-8,TRBD1,NA,TRBJ1-2,TGTGCCAGCACCGGGACAGGGTATGGCTACACCTTC,CASTGTGYGYTF
TRBV5-4,NA,NA,TRBJ2-1,TGTGCCAGCAGCTCACCAGGCAGAAATGAGCAGTTCTTC,CASSSPGRNEQFF
TRBV4-3,NA,NA,TRBJ2-1,TGCGCCAGCAGCCAAGAATCGGCGGGGAGCTCCTACAATGAGCAGTTCTTC,CASSQESAGSSYNEQFF
TRBV7-8,NA,NA,TRBJ2-3,TGTGCCAGCAGCAAAATAGCTTCTCGTAGCACAGATACGCAGTATTTT,CASSKIASRSTDTQYF
TRBV27,TRBD2,few,TRBJ2-7,TGTGCCAGCAGGTTAGCGGGAGGGCACGACGAGCAGTACTTC,CASRLAGGHDEQYF
TRBV27,TRBD1,few,TRBJ2-2,TGTGCCAGCAGACTTAAACCGGGACAGGGGGCTGTCGGGGAGCTGTTTTTT,CASRLKPGQGAVGELFF
TRBV6-5,NA,NA,TRBJ2-7,TGTGCCAGCAGCCGGGGAATTGGTGCCGAGCAGTACTTC,CASSRGIGAEQYF
TRBV23-1,TRBD1,NA,TRBJ1-5,TGCGCCAGCAGGGACAGGGGGGATTATCAGCCCCAGCATTTT,CASRDRGDYQPQHF
TRBV9,NA,NA,TRBJ2-5,TGTGCCAGCAGCGTAGGCCAGAACAGGAAGCAAGAGACCCAGTACTTC,CASSVGQNRKQETQYF
TRBV7-2,NA,NA,TRBJ2-7,TGTGCCAGCAGCTTAGACGGCAGGGAAGGACGGGACGAGCAGTACTTC,CASSLDGREGRDEQYF
TRBV7-3,TRBD2,NA,TRBJ2-1,TGTGCCAGCAGCTTACTTCCCGGGACTAGCGGGAGAGGGAATGAGCAGTTCTTC,CASSLLPGTSGRGNEQFF
TRBV7-2,NA,NA,TRBJ2-5,TGTGCCAGCAGTAGACAGTTACAAGAGACCCAGTACTTC,CASSRQLQETQYF
TRBV7-9,NA,NA,TRBJ1-3,TGTTCCAGCAGCCGATTTCGGGAGGAGGCTGGAAACACCATATATTTT,CSSSRFREEAGNTIYF
TRBV5-1,NA,NA,TRBJ2-7,TGCGCCAGCAGCACAGGATACGAGCAGTACTTC,CASSTGYEQYF
TRBV5-1,TRBD2,NA,TRBJ2-7,TGCGCCAGCAGCTTGGAGACTAGCGGTAACTACGAGCAGTACTTC,CASSLETSGNYEQYF
TRBV27,TRBD2,NA,TRBJ2-7,TGTGCCCCCCAACTAGCGGACTACGAGCAGTACTTC,CAPQLADYEQYF
TRBV13,TRBD2,NA,TRBJ2-1,TGTGCCAGCAGCCCAAAGGGACTAGCGGGGACCTACAATGAGCAGTTCTTC,CASSPKGLAGTYNEQFF
TRBV11-3,TRBD2,NA,TRBJ2-1,TGTGCCAGCAGCCCCCGGGAGGGAATGATAAATGAGCAGTTCTTC,CASSPREGMINEQFF
TRBV19,TRBD2,NA,TRBJ2-1,TGTGCCAGTAGTATGCTGGCTAGCGGGGGGTGGGAGCAGTTCTTC,CASSMLASGGWEQFF
TRBV7-3,NA,NA,TRBJ2-6,TGTGCCAGCAGCTTAAGGGCGGACTACTCTGGGGCCAACGTCCTGACTTTC,CASSLRADYSGANVLTF
TRBV18,NA,NA,TRBJ2-1,TGTGCCAGCTCACCACGATCAGGGGTCGATGAGCAGTTCTTC,CASSPRSGVDEQFF
TRBV5-6,TRBD2,NA,TRBJ2-7,TGTGCCAGCAGCTTGTCGGGACTAGCGGGCTCCGAGCAGTACTTC,CASSLSGLAGSEQYF
TRBV7-3,NA,NA,TRBJ2-2,TGTGCCAGCAGCTTAACTCCCGGGACCGGGGAGCTGTTTTTT,CASSLTPGTGELFF
TRBV29-1,TRBD1,NA,TRBJ2-7,TGCAGCGTGGGGACAGGGACCTCCTACGAGCAGTACTTC,CSVGTGTSYEQYF
TRBV13,NA,NA,TRBJ2-6,TGTGCCACCCATCGAAGGAGCTCTGGGGCCAACGTCCTGACTTTC,CATHRRSSGANVLTF
TRBV9,TRBD2,NA,TRBJ2-1,TGTGCCAGCAGCGTAGCCCCCACTAGCGGGGGGGTAATAACCTACAATGAGCAGTTCTTC,CASSVAPTSGGVITYNEQFF
TRBV7-2,NA,NA,TRBJ1-1,TGTGCCAGCAGCTCCTTCACGGACAGCTTCACTGAAGCTTTCTTT,CASSSFTDSFTEAFF